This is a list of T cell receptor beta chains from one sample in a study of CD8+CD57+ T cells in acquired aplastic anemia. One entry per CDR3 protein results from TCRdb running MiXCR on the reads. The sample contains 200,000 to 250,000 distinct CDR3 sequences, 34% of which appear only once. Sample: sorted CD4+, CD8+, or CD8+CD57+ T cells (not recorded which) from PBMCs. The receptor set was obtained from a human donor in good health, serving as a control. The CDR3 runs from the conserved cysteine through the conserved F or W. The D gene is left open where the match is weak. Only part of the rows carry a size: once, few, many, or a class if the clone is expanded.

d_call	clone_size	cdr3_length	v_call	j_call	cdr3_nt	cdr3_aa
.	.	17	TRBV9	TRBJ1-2	TGTGCCAGCAGCGTAGTGGGGGCAGGCCTCTCTAACTATGGCTACACCTTC	CASSVVGAGLSNYGYTF
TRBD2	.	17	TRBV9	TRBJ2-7	TGTGCCAGCAGCGTATCGATCCCGGCGGGAGGATTTGGAGAGCAGTACTTC	CASSVSIPAGGFGEQYF
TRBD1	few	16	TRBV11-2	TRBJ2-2	TGTGCCAGCAGCCGGGGACAGGGGTTTGTGCCCGGGGAGCTGTTTTTT	CASSRGQGFVPGELFF
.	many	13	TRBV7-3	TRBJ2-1	TGTGCCAGCAGCCTCCTCACTACGGGTGAGCAGTTCTTC	CASSLLTTGEQFF
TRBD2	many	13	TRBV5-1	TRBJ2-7	TGCGCCAGCAGCCGCTGGTCGGGGGGCGAGCAGTACTTC	CASSRWSGGEQYF
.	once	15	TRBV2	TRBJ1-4	TGTGCCAGCAACGTTCAGGCTGCAACTAATGAAAAACTGTTTTTT	CASNVQAATNEKLFF
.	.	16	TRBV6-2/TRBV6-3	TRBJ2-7	TGTGCCAGCAGTTACTCGGCGTCCGAGCGGGTCTACGAGCAGTACTTC	CASSYSASERVYEQYF
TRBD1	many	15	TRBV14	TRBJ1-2	TGTGCCAGCAGCAGAGTAGGACAGGCGAACTATGGCTACACCTTC	CASSRVGQANYGYTF
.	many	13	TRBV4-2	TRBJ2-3	TGTGCCAGCAGGAGCGGGAGCACAGATACGCAGTATTTT	CASRSGSTDTQYF
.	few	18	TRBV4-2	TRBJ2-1	TGTGCCAGCAGCGACGGAAAAGGATGGTTAACGGCGGACAATGAGCAGTTCTTC	CASSDGKGWLTADNEQFF
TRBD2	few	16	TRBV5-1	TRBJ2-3	TGCGCCAGCAGCTTGGGACTAGCGGGGGGAGAGGATACGCAGTATTTT	CASSLGLAGGEDTQYF
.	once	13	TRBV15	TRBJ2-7	TGTGCCACCAGCAGCTTGGTCGGTTACGAGCAGTACTTC	CATSSLVGYEQYF
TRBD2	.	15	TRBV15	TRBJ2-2	TGTGCCACCAGCACTAGCGGGGGGAATACCGGGGAGCTGTTTTTT	CATSTSGGNTGELFF
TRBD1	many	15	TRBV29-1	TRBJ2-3	TGCAGCGTTGAGCTCACGACAGGGGGCACAGATACGCAGTATTTT	CSVELTTGGTDTQYF
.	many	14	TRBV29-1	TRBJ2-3	TGCAGCGTTGATGGTAGGGCAGGGACAGATACGCAGTATTTT	CSVDGRAGTDTQYF
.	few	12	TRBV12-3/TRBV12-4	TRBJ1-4	TGTGCCAGCAGTTTCGGTGAGCGAGAACTGTTTTTT	CASSFGERELFF
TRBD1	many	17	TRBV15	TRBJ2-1	TGTGCCACCAGCAGAGAGGGGCCGGGACAGGCCCACAATGAGCAGTTCTTC	CATSREGPGQAHNEQFF
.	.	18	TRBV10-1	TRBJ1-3	TGCGCCAGCAGTGAGCAATGGGCAGGGATAGACTCTGGAAACACCATATATTTT	CASSEQWAGIDSGNTIYF
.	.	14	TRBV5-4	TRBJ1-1	TGTGCCAGCAGCCCCCGCCGGGAGAACACTGAAGCTCTCTTT	CASSPRRENTEALF
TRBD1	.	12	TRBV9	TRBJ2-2	TGTGCCAGCGGACAGGGTTTCGGGGAGCTGTTTTTT	CASGQGFGELFF
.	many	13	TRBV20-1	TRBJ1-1	TGCAGTGCTAGTTCTGAGGAGAACACTGAAGCTTTCTTT	CSASSEENTEAFF
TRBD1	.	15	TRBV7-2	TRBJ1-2	TGTGCCAGCAGTTTTAACAGGGGTCCCTACTATGGCTACACCTTC	CASSFNRGPYYGYTF
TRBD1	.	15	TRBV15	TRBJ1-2	TGTGCCACCAGCAGAGGTACAGGGGCAGATTATGGCTACACCTTC	CATSRGTGADYGYTF
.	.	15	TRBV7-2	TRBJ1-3	TGTGCCAGCAGCTTAGCGGGAATCTCTGGAAACACCATATATTTT	CASSLAGISGNTIYF
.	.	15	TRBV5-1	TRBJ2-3	TGCGCCAGCAGCCAAGGGGTGAGTCGCACAGATACGCAGTATTTT	CASSQGVSRTDTQYF
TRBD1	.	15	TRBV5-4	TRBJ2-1	TGTGCCAGCAGCTTGTACGGGACAGGGTACAATGAGCAGTTCTTC	CASSLYGTGYNEQFF
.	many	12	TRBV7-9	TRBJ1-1	TGTGCCAGCAGGGCGTTGAACACTGAAGCTTTCTTT	CASRALNTEAFF
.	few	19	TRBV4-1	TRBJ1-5	TGCGCCAGCAGCCAAGAGGCCCTCCCGCGCGGGGGGGAAAATCAGCCCCAGCATTTT	CASSQEALPRGGENQPQHF
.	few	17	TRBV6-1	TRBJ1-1	TGTGCCAGCAGTCGGGTCGATCGGGACGGTGAGGAAACTGAAGCTTTCTTT	CASSRVDRDGEETEAFF
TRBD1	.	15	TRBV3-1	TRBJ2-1	TGTGCCAGCAGCGTTACAGGGGTCGATCTCGGTGAGCAGTTCTTC	CASSVTGVDLGEQFF
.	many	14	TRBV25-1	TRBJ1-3	TGTGCCAGCAGTGAAGGCAGATCTGGAAACACCATATATTTT	CASSEGRSGNTIYF
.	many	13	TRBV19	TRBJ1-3	TGTGCCAGTAGTACCCTTGCTGGAAACACCATATATTTT	CASSTLAGNTIYF
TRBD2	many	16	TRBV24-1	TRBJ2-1	TGTGCCACCAGTGACCCGGGACTAGCGGGAGAACGTGAGCAGTTCTTC	CATSDPGLAGEREQFF
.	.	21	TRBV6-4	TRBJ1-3	TGTGCCAGCAGTGACGATGCGATTTCGGGCCTTCGACTCCGCTCTGGAAACACCATATATTTT	CASSDDAISGLRLRSGNTIYF
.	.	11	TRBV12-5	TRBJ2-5	TGTGCTAGTGGTTTTATAGAGACCCAGTACTTC	CASGFIETQYF
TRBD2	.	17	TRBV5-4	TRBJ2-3	TGTGCCAGCAGCTTACGACTAGCGGGGGGTCACACAGATACGCAGTATTTT	CASSLRLAGGHTDTQYF
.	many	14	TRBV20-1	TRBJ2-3	TGCAGTGCTAGAGATAGCCGTGGCGCAGATACGCAGTATTTT	CSARDSRGADTQYF
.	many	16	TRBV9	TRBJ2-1	TGTGCCAGCAGCGTAGTAGCGGTCTCGATAGGGGGTGAGCAGTTCTTC	CASSVVAVSIGGEQFF
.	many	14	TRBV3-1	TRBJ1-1	TGTGCCAGCAGCCTCCTGCAGGGTGACACTGAAGCTTTCTTT	CASSLLQGDTEAFF
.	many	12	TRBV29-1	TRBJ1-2	TGCAGCGGTGGGGGGGGCGGCTATGGCTACACCTTC	CSGGGGGYGYTF
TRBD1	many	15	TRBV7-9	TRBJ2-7	TGTGCCAGCAGCCCAGGGACAGGGAGCTCCTACGAGCAGTACTTC	CASSPGTGSSYEQYF
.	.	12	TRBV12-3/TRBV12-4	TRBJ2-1	TGTGCCAGCGGCGGTTCCTACAATGAGCAGTTCTTC	CASGGSYNEQFF
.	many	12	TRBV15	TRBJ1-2	TGTGCCACCAGCGCCGGATCCTATGGCTACACCTTC	CATSAGSYGYTF
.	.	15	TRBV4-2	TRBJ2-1	TGTGCCAGCATCCTAAGCTCTTTCAGGGGAAATGAGCAGTTCTTC	CASILSSFRGNEQFF
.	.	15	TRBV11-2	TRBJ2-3	TGTGCCAGCAGCTTAGGTGCGGGCGTCACAGATACGCAGTATTTT	CASSLGAGVTDTQYF
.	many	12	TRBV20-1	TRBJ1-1	TGCAGTGCTACTGAGGCGAACACTGAAGCTTTCTTT	CSATEANTEAFF
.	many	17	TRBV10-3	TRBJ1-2	TGTGCCATCAAAGACCGTTCATCGAGGACAGACAACTATGGCTACACCTTC	CAIKDRSSRTDNYGYTF
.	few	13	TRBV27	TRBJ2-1	TGTGCCAGCAGTTTATCGCGGCTGAATGAGCAGTTCTTC	CASSLSRLNEQFF
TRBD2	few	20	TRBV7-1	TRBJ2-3	TGTGCCAGCAGCTCAGCCCTTCGGACTAGCGGGACCAAACGCACAGATACGCAGTATTTT	CASSSALRTSGTKRTDTQYF
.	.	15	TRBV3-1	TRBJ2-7	TGTGCCAGCAGGGGAGAGGGACACGGGTTACACGAGCAGTACTTC	CASRGEGHGLHEQYF
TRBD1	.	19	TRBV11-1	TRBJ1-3	TGTGCCAGCAGCTTAGCCCTTTCCGGGACAGTGTCCTCTGGAAACACCATATATTTT	CASSLALSGTVSSGNTIYF
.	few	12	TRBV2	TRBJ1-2	TGTGCCAGCCTCAGGCAGGGTTATGGCTACACCTTC	CASLRQGYGYTF
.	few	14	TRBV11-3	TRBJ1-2	TGTGCCAGCAGCCCCGCGAGGGACGGCTATGGCTACACCTTC	CASSPARDGYGYTF